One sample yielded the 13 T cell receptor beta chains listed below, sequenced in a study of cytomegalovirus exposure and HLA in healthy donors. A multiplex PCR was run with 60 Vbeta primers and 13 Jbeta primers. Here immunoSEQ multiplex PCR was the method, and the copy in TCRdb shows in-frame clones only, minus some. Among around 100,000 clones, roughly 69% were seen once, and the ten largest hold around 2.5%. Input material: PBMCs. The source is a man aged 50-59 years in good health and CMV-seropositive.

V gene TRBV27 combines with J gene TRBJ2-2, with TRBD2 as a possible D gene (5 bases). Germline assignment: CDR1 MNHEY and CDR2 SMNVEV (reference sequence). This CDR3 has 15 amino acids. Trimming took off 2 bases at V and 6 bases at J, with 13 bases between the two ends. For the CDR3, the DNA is TGTGCCAGCAGTTTAAGCGGATTTAATCCCGGGGAGCTGTTTTTT. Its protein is CASSLSGFNPGELFF.

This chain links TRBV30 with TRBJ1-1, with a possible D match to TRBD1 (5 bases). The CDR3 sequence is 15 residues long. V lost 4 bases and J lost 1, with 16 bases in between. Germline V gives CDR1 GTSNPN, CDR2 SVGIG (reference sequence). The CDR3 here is CAWINRQTGNTEAFF. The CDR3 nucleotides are TGTGCCTGGATTAACCGCCAAACAGGGAACACTGAAGCTTTCTTT.

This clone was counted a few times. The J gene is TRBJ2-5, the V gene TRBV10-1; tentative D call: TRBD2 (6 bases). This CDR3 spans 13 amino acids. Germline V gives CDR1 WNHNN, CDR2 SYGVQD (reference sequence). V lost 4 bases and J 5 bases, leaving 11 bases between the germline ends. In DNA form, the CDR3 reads TGCGCCAGCAGTGGGGACGGAGGGGAGACCCAGTACTTC. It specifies CASSGDGGETQYF.

The CDR3 nucleotides read TGTGCCAGTAGTATAGACCGGAACACTGAAGCTTTCTTT. It is translated as CASSIDRNTEAFF. The genes are TRBV19 and TRBJ1-1; D unresolved. V lost 0 bases, J lost 1 base, and 3 bases lay in between. The CDR3 totals 13 residues. Germline V lookup: CDR1 LNHDA, CDR2 SQIVND (reference sequence).

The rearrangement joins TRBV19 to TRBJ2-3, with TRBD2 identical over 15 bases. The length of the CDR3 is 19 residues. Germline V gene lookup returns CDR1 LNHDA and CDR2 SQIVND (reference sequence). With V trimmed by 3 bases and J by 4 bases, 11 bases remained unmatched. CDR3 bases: TGTGCCAGTAGTATCTACCCGCGGACTAGCGGGGGGGCAGCAGATACGCAGTATTTT. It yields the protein CASSIYPRTSGGAADTQYF.

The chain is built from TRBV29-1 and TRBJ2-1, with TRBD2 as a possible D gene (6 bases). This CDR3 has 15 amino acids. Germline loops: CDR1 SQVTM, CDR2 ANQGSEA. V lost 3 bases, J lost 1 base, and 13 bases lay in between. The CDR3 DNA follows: TGCAGCGTTGATGGGTCGGCGGGATCCTACAATGAGCAGTTCTTC. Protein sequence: CSVDGSAGSYNEQFF.

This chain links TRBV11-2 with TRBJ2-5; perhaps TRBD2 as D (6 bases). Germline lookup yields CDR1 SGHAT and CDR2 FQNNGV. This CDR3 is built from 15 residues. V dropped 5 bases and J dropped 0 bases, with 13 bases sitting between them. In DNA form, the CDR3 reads TGTGCCAGCAGCCCCCAGGGACTGAACCAAGAGACCCAGTACTTC. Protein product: CASSPQGLNQETQYF.

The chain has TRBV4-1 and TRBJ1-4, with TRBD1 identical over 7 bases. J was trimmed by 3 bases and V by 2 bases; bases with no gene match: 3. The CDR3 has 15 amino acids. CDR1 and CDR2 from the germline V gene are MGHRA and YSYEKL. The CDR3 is CASSQSTGSNEKLFF. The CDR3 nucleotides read TGCGCCAGCAGCCAATCGACAGGGTCTAATGAAAAACTGTTTTTT.

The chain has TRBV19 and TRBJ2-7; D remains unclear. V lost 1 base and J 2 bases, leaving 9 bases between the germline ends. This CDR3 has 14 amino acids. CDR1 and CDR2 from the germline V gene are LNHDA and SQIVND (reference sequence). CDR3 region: CASSIANVPYEQYF. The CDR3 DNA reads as TGTGCCAGTAGTATAGCTAACGTTCCCTACGAGCAGTACTTC.

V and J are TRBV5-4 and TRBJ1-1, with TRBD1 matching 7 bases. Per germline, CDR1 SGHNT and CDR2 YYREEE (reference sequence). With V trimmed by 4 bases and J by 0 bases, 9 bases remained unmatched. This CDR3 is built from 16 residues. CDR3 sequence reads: CASSGMEGAMNTEAFF. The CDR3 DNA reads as TGTGCCAGCAGCGGCATGGAGGGGGCAATGAACACTGAAGCTTTCTTT.

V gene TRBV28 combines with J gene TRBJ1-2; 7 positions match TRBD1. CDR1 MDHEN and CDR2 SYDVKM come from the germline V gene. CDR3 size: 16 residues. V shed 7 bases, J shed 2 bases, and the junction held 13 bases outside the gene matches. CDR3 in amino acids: CASTPGRGNFNYGYTF. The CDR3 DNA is TGTGCCAGCACCCCAGGCAGGGGGAATTTCAACTATGGCTACACCTTC.

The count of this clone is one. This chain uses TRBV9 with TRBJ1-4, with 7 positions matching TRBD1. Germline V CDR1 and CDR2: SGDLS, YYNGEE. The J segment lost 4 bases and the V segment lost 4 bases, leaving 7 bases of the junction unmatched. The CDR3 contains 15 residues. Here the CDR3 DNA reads TGTGCCAGCAGCATACAGGGGCTGGATAATGAAAAACTGTTTTTT. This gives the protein CASSIQGLDNEKLFF.

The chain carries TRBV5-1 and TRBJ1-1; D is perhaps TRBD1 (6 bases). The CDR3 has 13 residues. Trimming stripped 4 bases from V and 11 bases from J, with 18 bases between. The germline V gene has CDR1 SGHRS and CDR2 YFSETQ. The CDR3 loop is CASSPLTGSGAFF. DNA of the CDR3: TGCGCCAGCAGCCCATTAACAGGGTCAGGGGCTTTCTTT.